This passage covers 32 T cell receptor beta chains from one sample sequenced in a study of OX40 agonist ivuxolimab in advanced cancers. Sequenced by immunoSEQ multiplex PCR; TCRdb stores in-frame clones only, minus some. Here the sample spans around 20,000 clones, roughly 88% being singletons. Material: CD4+ or CD8+ T cells sorted from blood, obtained in a trial of the OX40 agonist ivuxolimab. The receptors derive from an adult with an advanced solid tumor such as melanoma, head and neck, liver or kidney cancer.

The V gene is TRBV14, the J gene TRBJ2-6; D tentatively fits TRBD1 or TRBD2 (5 bases each). Trimming pared 1 base from V and 4 bases from J, leaving 11 bases between. Germline lookup yields CDR1 SGHDN and CDR2 FVKESK. The CDR3 is made up of 16 amino acids. This CDR3 is CASSQVKGTGANVLTF. As DNA, the CDR3 is TGTGCCAGCAGCCAAGTGAAGGGGACCGGGGCCAACGTCCTGACTTTC.

The chain couples TRBV11-2 to TRBJ2-1, with TRBD2 as a possible D gene (6 bases). The germline V gene has CDR1 SGHAT and CDR2 FQNNGV. This CDR3 region has 15 residues. The V gene lost 5 bases and the J gene lost 3 bases, with 14 bases spanning the gap. DNA of the CDR3: TGTGCCAGCAGCCATGGAGGGACCCTCTACAATGAGCAGTTCTTC. Translation gives CASSHGGTLYNEQFF.

The CDR3 nucleotides read TGTGCCAGCAGTGAAGTCCCTAGCGGGGACACAGATACGCAGTATTTT. Protein product: CASSEVPSGDTDTQYF. This chain joins TRBV2 and TRBJ2-3; 9 bases fit TRBD2. With 1 base clipped from V and 2 bases from J, the junction kept 4 bases outside the gene matches. The germline V gene has CDR1 SNHLY and CDR2 FYNNEI. CDR3 length: 16 residues.

The chain uses TRBV2 and TRBJ2-7; TRBD2 might be the D (5 bases). The CDR3 length is 15 residues. V dropped 2 bases and J dropped 0 bases, with 11 bases sitting between them. Germline V lookup: CDR1 SNHLY, CDR2 FYNNEI. The CDR3 nucleotides read TGTGCCAGCAGTGAAAGAGGGAATCTCTCCTACGAGCAGTACTTC. Its protein is CASSERGNLSYEQYF.

The chain uses TRBV9 and TRBJ2-7, with D possibly TRBD2 on 6 matching bases. The CDR3 runs 14 residues. V shed 4 bases and J shed 2 bases, with 13 bases lying between them. Germline CDR1 SGDLS, CDR2 YYNGEE. The CDR3 is CASSLGGRPYEQYF. The CDR3 region has the DNA TGTGCCAGCAGCCTCGGGGGTCGGCCCTACGAGCAGTACTTC.

The CDR3 protein is CASSYSISYNEQFF. CDR3 DNA sequence: TGCGCCAGCAGCTATAGCATCTCCTACAATGAGCAGTTCTTC. This chain joins TRBV4-1 and TRBJ2-1; D gene unclear. Trimming removed 5 bases from V and 0 bases from J, with 8 bases in between. CDR3 length equals 14 residues. CDR1 MGHRA and CDR2 YSYEKL come from the germline V gene.

This clone came up once. The chain uses TRBV13 and TRBJ2-7, with 7 bases aligning to TRBD2. Germline assignment: CDR1 PRHDT and CDR2 FYEKMQ (reference sequence). There are 15 residues in the CDR3. The V gene end was trimmed by 1 base and the J gene end by 1 base; junction bases not matched to a gene: 4. For the CDR3, the DNA is TGTGCCAGCAGCTTAGCCCGGGGGGAGTCCTACGAGCAGTACTTC. Translating it yields CASSLARGESYEQYF. Full variable domain (remainder filled in from reference TRBV13 and TRBJ2-7): AAGVIQSPRHLIKEKRETATLKCYPIPRHDTVYWYQQGPGQDPQFLISFYEKMQSDKGSIPDRFSAQQFSDYHSELNMSSLELGDSALYFCASSLARGESYEQYFGPGTRLTVT.

In this sample, this clone turned up a few times. This rearrangement joins TRBV14 to TRBJ2-5; D unclear. V gave up 3 bases and J gave up 2 bases, with 19 bases separating them. Germline V gene sequence: CDR1 SGHDN, CDR2 FVKESK. This CDR3 region has 17 residues. CDR3 DNA sequence: TGTGCCAGCAGCCAGACCCAAGCTTGGGGTACGCAAGAGACCCAGTACTTC. It encodes CASSQTQAWGTQETQYF. Complete variable domain (other parts from reference TRBV14 and TRBJ2-5): EAGVTQFPSHSVIEKGQTVTLRCDPISGHDNLYWYRRVMGKEIKFLLHFVKESKQDESGMPNNRFLAERTGGTYSTLKVQPAELEDSGVYFCASSQTQAWGTQETQYFGPGTRLLVL.

The gene calls are TRBV4-3 and TRBJ2-7; D possibly corresponds to TRBD2 (5 bases). Deletions cut 0 bases from V and 2 bases from J, with 17 bases between. The CDR3 totals 17 residues. Germline V gives CDR1 LGHNA, CDR2 YSLEER. CDR3 loop: CASSQEREGRRAYEQYF. The CDR3 nucleotides read TGCGCCAGCAGCCAAGAAAGGGAAGGCCGGCGGGCCTACGAGCAGTACTTC.

The V gene is TRBV6-5, the J gene TRBJ1-2; D gene uncertain. Trimming stripped 0 bases from V and 5 bases from J, with 7 bases between. This CDR3 comprises 13 residues. The germline CDR1 and CDR2 sequences are MNHEY and SVGAGI. CDR3 amino acids: CASSYSEGYGYTF. CDR3 sequence (DNA): TGTGCCAGCAGTTACTCGGAAGGGTATGGCTACACCTTC.

The chain combines TRBV9 with TRBJ2-3; D ambiguous. CDR1 and CDR2 (germline): SGDLS, YYNGEE. Trimming removed 3 bases at V and 3 bases at J, with 14 bases between. This CDR3 contains 15 residues. CDR3 in amino acids: CASSALGDPTDTQYF. CDR3 nucleotide sequence: TGTGCCAGCAGCGCTCTGGGCGATCCTACAGATACGCAGTATTTT.

The chain uses TRBV9 and TRBJ2-3, with 8 nucleotides matching TRBD2. In germline, CDR1 is SGDLS, CDR2 YYNGEE. V dropped 0 bases and J dropped 1; count of bases not matched to a gene: 1. This CDR3 comprises 15 residues. This CDR3 is CASSVAGGGTDTQYF. CDR3 coding DNA: TGTGCCAGCAGCGTAGCCGGGGGGGGCACAGATACGCAGTATTTT.

The chain employs TRBV6-1 and TRBJ2-1, with D unclear. V lost 2 bases, J lost 15 bases, and 8 bases lay in between. Germline V CDR1 and CDR2: MNHNS, SASEGT. There are 10 residues in the CDR3. CDR3 bases: TGTGCCAGCAGTGAACGTCCCCCGTTCTTC. It encodes CASSERPPFF.

The chain employs TRBV9 and TRBJ2-1, with 7 bases lining up with TRBD2. Trimming at V came to 3 bases and at J to 4 bases, leaving 10 bases not matched to a gene. This CDR3 is built from 16 residues. Germline lookup yields CDR1 SGDLS and CDR2 YYNGEE. The CDR3 is CASSAGLGGRYNEQFF. The CDR3 DNA reads TGTGCCAGCAGCGCCGGATTAGGCGGGAGATACAATGAGCAGTTCTTC.

This chain joins TRBV20-1 and TRBJ2-7; unclear D gene. Germline V gene lookup returns CDR1 DFQATT and CDR2 SNEGSKA (reference sequence). V lost 6 bases and J lost 7, with 10 bases in between. This CDR3 comprises 10 residues. The CDR3 loop is CSAFPREQYF. The CDR3 region has the DNA TGCAGTGCGTTCCCGAGGGAGCAGTACTTC.

V gene TRBV2 combines with J gene TRBJ2-3, with unresolved D. V lost 6 bases and J lost 2, with 15 bases in between. Germline CDR1 is SNHLY and CDR2 is FYNNEI. This CDR3 contains 15 residues. This CDR3 is CASSESRVNTDTQYF. CDR3 coding DNA: TGTGCCAGCAGCGAGAGTCGGGTTAACACAGATACGCAGTATTTT.

V and J are TRBV19 and TRBJ2-7, with 13 bases aligning to TRBD2. This CDR3 has 19 amino acids. V lost 1 base and J lost 0; bases outside the gene matches: 9. Germline CDR1 is LNHDA and CDR2 is SQIVND (reference sequence). The CDR3 DNA reads as TGTGCCAGTAGTATAGGAACTAGCGGGAGGGCCGGAAGCTCCTACGAGCAGTACTTC. This sequence encodes CASSIGTSGRAGSSYEQYF.

CDR3 region: CASSRENTGELFF. CDR3 DNA sequence: TGTGCCAGCAGCCGGGAAAACACCGGGGAGCTGTTTTTT. The chain recombines TRBV7-2 with TRBJ2-2; D possibly corresponds to TRBD2 (5 bases). V dropped 5 bases and J dropped 2 bases, with 6 bases sitting between them. This CDR3 spans 13 amino acids. From germline, CDR1 is SGHTA and CDR2 FQGNSA.

In DNA form, the CDR3 reads TGTGCCAGCAGCCCGACGGGGGCGGGAAATTCACCCCTCCACTTT. Translated: CASSPTGAGNSPLHF. J is TRBJ1-6 and V is TRBV9; weak D call: TRBD1 (6 bases). Trimming took 4 bases from V and 7 from J, leaving 15 bases between them. Germline CDR1 SGDLS, CDR2 YYNGEE. CDR3 length: 15 amino acids.

The V and J genes are TRBV7-7 and TRBJ1-2; D is unclear. Germline V gene data show CDR1 as SSHAT and CDR2 as FNYEAQ (reference sequence). V dropped 2 bases and J dropped 4 bases, with 23 bases sitting between them. The CDR3 extends over 18 amino acids. The CDR3 reads CASSLPMLRGRHPYGYTF. CDR3 DNA: TGTGCCAGCAGCTTACCTATGTTGCGGGGTAGGCACCCCTATGGCTACACCTTC.

The V call is TRBV1, the J call TRBJ2-1; TRBD2, the D gene given by the table, was not confirmed from the DNA. TRBV1 is annotated as a pseudogene. The CDR3 loop spans 17 amino acids. The CDR3 DNA sequence: TGCACCAGCAGCCAAGATCGTAGCGGGACCCCCTACAATGAGCAGTTCTTC. As protein: CTSSQDRSGTPYNEQFF.

J is TRBJ2-7 and V is TRBV27, with D perhaps matching TRBD1 or TRBD2 (6 bases each). Looked up from germline, CDR1 is MNHEY and CDR2 is SMNVEV (reference sequence). The CDR3 is 16 amino acids. V lost 5 bases to trimming and J lost 2 bases, with 19 bases between them. CDR3 loop: CASSPSSGDTPYEQYF. The DNA of the CDR3 is TGTGCCAGCAGTCCATCCTCGGGGGACACACCCTACGAGCAGTACTTC.

This clone occurred a few times. Other DNA sequences from this sample encode an identical CDR3 as well. The chain recombines TRBV15 with TRBJ1-3; 7 bases map to TRBD1. The V gene's germline CDR1 is LNHNV and CDR2 YYDKDF (reference sequence). Trimming at V came to 1 base and at J to 1 base, leaving 1 base not matched to a gene. The length of the CDR3 is 15 residues. CDR3 in amino acids: CATSRARGSGNTIYF. The CDR3 region has the DNA TGTGCCACCAGCAGAGCCAGGGGGTCTGGAAACACCATATATTTT.

The V and J genes are TRBV5-6 and TRBJ1-2; unclear D gene. Germline V lookup: CDR1 SGHDT, CDR2 YYEEEE. The length of the CDR3 is 12 residues. The V end was cut by 1 base, the J end by 8 bases, with 9 bases between. Here the CDR3 reads CASSLTSGGYTF. The CDR3 DNA sequence: TGTGCCAGCAGCTTGACGTCAGGCGGCTACACCTTC.

The chain carries TRBV5-4 and TRBJ2-7; 15 nucleotides agree with TRBD2. V was clipped by 2 bases and J by 4 bases; unmatched bases: 1. The CDR3 spans 15 residues. Germline V gives CDR1 SGHNT, CDR2 YYREEE (reference sequence). This chain's CDR3 is CASSFGTSGGYEQYF. As DNA, the CDR3 is TGTGCCAGCAGCTTTGGGACTAGCGGGGGGTACGAGCAGTACTTC.

The rearrangement links TRBV12-5 to TRBJ1-5; D is undetermined. In germline, CDR1 is LGHNT, CDR2 FRNRAP. This CDR3 is built from 14 residues. V was cut by 4 bases and J by 1 base, with 8 bases left in between. The CDR3 protein is CASGSPQSNQPQHF. The CDR3 coding sequence is TGTGCTAGTGGTTCCCCCCAGAGCAATCAGCCCCAGCATTTT.

The chain employs TRBV5-4 and TRBJ1-2; 11 nucleotides line up with TRBD1. Trimming cost V 3 bases and J 4 bases; bases outside gene matches: 5. This CDR3 region has 15 residues. Germline V gene lookup returns CDR1 SGHNT and CDR2 YYREEE (reference sequence). CDR3 bases: TGTGCCAGCAGCTGGGGACAGGGGGGACTCTATGGCTACACCTTC. It is translated as CASSWGQGGLYGYTF.

CDR3 sequence reads: CASSSSGSFYEQYF. The CDR3 DNA follows: TGTGCCAGTAGTTCGAGCGGCAGTTTCTACGAGCAGTACTTC. This chain connects TRBV19 to TRBJ2-7; D perhaps matches TRBD2 (5 bases). V was trimmed by 5 bases and J by 3 bases, leaving 14 bases between them. This CDR3 is built from 14 residues. Germline CDR1 LNHDA, CDR2 SQIVND (reference sequence).

The gene calls are TRBV10-3 and TRBJ2-2; no firm D call. Germline V lookup: CDR1 ENHRY, CDR2 SYGVKD. Trimming removed 2 bases from V and 5 bases from J, with 0 bases in between. This CDR3 region has 11 residues. CDR3 DNA: TGTGCCATCAGTGAGACCGGGGAGCTGTTTTTT. It codes for CAISETGELFF.

The V and J genes are TRBV5-3 and TRBJ1-2; 8 bases are shared with TRBD1. TRBV5-3 is identified as an open reading frame with a role that is uncertain. This CDR3 is 15 amino acids long. V was pared by 2 bases and J by 3 bases, with 6 bases of the junction left unmatched. CDR3 protein: CARSLEDRDHYGYTF. For the CDR3, the DNA is TGTGCCAGAAGCTTAGAGGACAGGGACCACTATGGCTACACCTTC.

The V call is TRBV6-1, the J call TRBJ1-5; 7 positions match TRBD1. The CDR3 is made up of 15 amino acids. CDR1 and CDR2 from the germline V gene are MNHNS and SASEGT. V lost 7 bases and J lost 9; bases outside the gene matches: 15. Here the CDR3 reads CASTVGTDLLWPQHF. In nucleotides, the CDR3 is TGTGCCAGCACCGTTGGGACAGACCTTCTATGGCCCCAGCATTTT.

This clone is large. V gene TRBV7-9 combines with J gene TRBJ2-7; 8 bases are a match to TRBD2. Looked up from germline, CDR1 is SEHNR and CDR2 is FQNEAQ (reference sequence). Trimming at V came to 5 bases and at J to 7 bases, leaving 7 bases not matched to a gene. This CDR3 contains 13 residues. The CDR3 sequence: CASSPGGVDEQYF. CDR3 bases: TGTGCCAGCAGCCCGGGGGGGGTGGATGAGCAGTACTTC.